A selection of T cell receptor beta chains follows, all from one sample in a study of Graves' ophthalmopathy and Graves' hyperthyroidism. A single record per CDR3 protein comes from TCRdb applying MiXCR to the multiplex PCR reads. The sample lists around 1.1 million distinct CDR3 sequences, roughly two fifths seen once, with 11% in the top ten. Sequenced material: peripheral blood or thyroid tissue (not recorded which). Every receptor here comes from an adult man with Graves' hyperthyroidism. Both conserved end residues are part of each CDR3. Fields, in order: D gene, J gene, V gene, CDR3 protein. The D gene is left open where the match is weak.

. TRBJ2-7 TRBV6-2/TRBV6-3 CATAKNQGYEQYF
. TRBJ2-2 TRBV7-8 CASSQKTGLDTGELFF
TRBD1 TRBJ2-2 TRBV7-8 CASQTGTVMILRELFF
. TRBJ2-6 TRBV5-6 CASSLGQFAGANVLTF
. TRBJ1-6 TRBV7-2 CASKGGGGTGSPLHF
. TRBJ1-4 TRBV2 CASRGGNEKLLF
TRBD1 TRBJ1-1 TRBV7-9 CASSRQGLANTEAFF
TRBD2 TRBJ2-5 TRBV11-2 CASSHGTSGGQETQYF
. TRBJ1-6 TRBV6-2/TRBV6-3 CASSYSIGDSYNSPLHF
. TRBJ2-3 TRBV4-1 CASSDGSGTDTQYF
. TRBJ2-7 TRBV10-3 CAIRARTDSYEQYF